These 27 T cell receptor beta chains were all obtained from the same sample, sequenced in a study of blood T cell repertoires in COVID-19. The method was immunoSEQ multiplex PCR; TCRdb's version includes in-frame clones alone and lacks a portion of them. The table records 300,000 to 350,000 clones, about nine tenths of them present only once. Sequenced sample: peripheral blood. These receptors came from a man aged 18 to 35 with active or convalescent COVID-19.

This chain links TRBV5-6 with TRBJ2-3; 8 nucleotides align to TRBD2. CDR3 length: 16 residues. Germline V gene lookup returns CDR1 SGHDT and CDR2 YYEEEE. The V segment lost 0 bases and the J segment 3 bases; nucleotides outside the gene matches: 6. CDR3: CASSLVRLAGTDTQYF. The CDR3 DNA is TGTGCCAGCAGCTTGGTTCGGCTAGCGGGTACAGATACGCAGTATTTT.

The chain carries TRBV7-2 and TRBJ2-7; TRBD1 is a possible D gene (5 bases). Germline CDR1 is SGHTA and CDR2 is FQGNSA. Trimming removed 4 bases at V and 2 bases at J, with 9 bases between. This CDR3 spans 13 amino acids. This CDR3 is CASSSRAAYEQYF. The DNA for the CDR3 is TGTGCCAGCAGCTCCAGGGCTGCCTACGAGCAGTACTTC. Complete variable domain (other parts from reference TRBV7-2 and TRBJ2-7): GAGVSQSPSNKVTEKGKDVELRCDPISGHTALYWYRQSLGQGLEFLIYFQGNSAPDKSGLPSDRFSAERTGGSVSTLTIQRTQQEDSAVYLCASSSRAAYEQYFGPGTRLTVT.

V usage is TRBV4-2 and J usage is TRBJ2-5; D possibly corresponds to TRBD1 (5 bases). Trimming stripped 2 bases from V and 0 bases from J, with 7 bases between. The germline gives CDR1 LGHNA, CDR2 YNFKEQ. The CDR3 length is 14 residues. The CDR3 here is CASSQTGYQETQYF. The CDR3 bases are TGTGCCAGCAGCCAAACAGGTTACCAAGAGACCCAGTACTTC.

The rearrangement links TRBV7-8 to TRBJ1-1, with 7 bases matching TRBD1. The CDR3 is 15 residues long. V shed 4 bases, J shed 6 bases, and the junction held 11 bases outside the gene matches. The germline gives CDR1 SGHVS, CDR2 FQNEAQ. CDR3 sequence: CASSSGGAPWSEAFF. CDR3 in DNA: TGTGCCAGCAGCTCAGGGGGTGCCCCCTGGTCTGAAGCTTTCTTT. Variable domain in full (rest from reference TRBV7-8 and TRBJ1-1): GAGVSQSPRYKVAKRGQDVALRCDPISGHVSLFWYQQALGQGPEFLTYFQNEAQLDKSGLPSDRFFAERPEGSVSTLKIQRTQQEDSAVYLCASSSGGAPWSEAFFGQGTRLTVV.

This chain uses TRBV6-1 with TRBJ2-4; 13 bases align to TRBD2. With V trimmed by 4 bases and J by 2 bases, 2 bases remained unmatched. The V gene's germline CDR1 is MNHNS and CDR2 SASEGT. This CDR3 is 16 amino acids long. CDR3: CASSVTSGRTKNIQYF. CDR3 DNA: TGTGCCAGCAGTGTGACTAGCGGGAGGACCAAAAACATTCAGTACTTC.

This chain joins TRBV2 and TRBJ1-2; D is possibly TRBD1 (5 bases). V gave up 6 bases and J gave up 4 bases, with 12 bases separating them. There are 13 residues in the CDR3. CDR1 and CDR2 from the germline V gene are SNHLY and FYNNEI. The CDR3 is CASRSTATYGYTF. CDR3 in DNA: TGTGCCAGCAGATCGACAGCGACCTATGGCTACACCTTC.

V and J are TRBV5-1 and TRBJ1-4; D is undetermined. Germline V gene sequence: CDR1 SGHRS, CDR2 YFSETQ. V was pared by 2 bases and J by 2 bases, with 10 bases between. CDR3 length: 15 amino acids. The CDR3, as DNA: TGCGCCAGCAGCTTACAACCTGCTACTAATGAAAAACTGTTTTTT. Its translation is CASSLQPATNEKLFF.

This clone was observed once. The genes are TRBV28 and TRBJ2-6; 8 nucleotides line up with TRBD2. V shed 5 bases, J shed 0 bases, and the junction held 3 bases outside the gene matches. Germline values: CDR1 MDHEN, CDR2 SYDVKM. The CDR3 is 16 amino acids. The CDR3 nucleotides read TGTGCCAGCAGTCGCGGGGGGCGCTCTGGGGCCAACGTCCTGACTTTC. Residues: CASSRGGRSGANVLTF.

The rearrangement links TRBV11-2 to TRBJ2-3, with D possibly being TRBD1 (6 bases). This CDR3 comprises 14 residues. Germline V gene data show CDR1 as SGHAT and CDR2 as FQNNGV. V was trimmed by 6 bases and J by 1 base, leaving 11 bases between them. The CDR3 coding sequence is TGTGCCAGCAGTGCGGCAGGGGGCACAGATACGCAGTATTTT. This gives the protein CASSAAGGTDTQYF. Full variable domain (outside the CDR3, taken from reference TRBV11-2 and TRBJ2-3): EAGVAQSPRYKIIEKRQSVAFWCNPISGHATLYWYQQILGQGPKLLIQFQNNGVVDDSQLPKDRFSAERLKGVDSTLKIQPAKLEDSAVYLCASSAAGGTDTQYFGPGTRLTVL.

V gene TRBV2 combines with J gene TRBJ2-1; 13 bases are a match to TRBD2. The germline CDR1 and CDR2 sequences are SNHLY and FYNNEI. CDR3 length: 16 amino acids. V lost 3 bases and J lost 4; bases outside the gene matches: 3. The CDR3 nucleotides read TGTGCCAGCAGTGATGGGACTAGCGGGAAGTACAATGAGCAGTTCTTC. Amino acids: CASSDGTSGKYNEQFF. The variable domain in full, with the rest retrieved from reference TRBV2 and TRBJ2-1, is EPEVTQTPSHQVTQMGQEVILRCVPISNHLYFYWYRQILGQKVEFLVSFYNNEISEKSEIFDDQFSVERPDGSNFTLKIRSTKLEDSAMYFCASSDGTSGKYNEQFFGPGTRLTVL.

The chain employs TRBV19 and TRBJ1-2, with TRBD1 matching over 10 bases. The J segment lost 2 bases and the V segment lost 7 bases, leaving 7 bases of the junction unmatched. The CDR3 totals 15 residues. The germline V gene has CDR1 LNHDA and CDR2 SQIVND (reference sequence). The CDR3 DNA sequence: TGTGCCAGTATCCCGGGGACAGGGGTAAACTATGGCTACACCTTC. Protein: CASIPGTGVNYGYTF.

V is TRBV29-1 and J is TRBJ1-1; weak D call: TRBD1 (6 bases). V was cut by 8 bases and J by 1 base, with 11 bases left in between. The CDR3 totals 12 residues. Germline V lookup: CDR1 SQVTM, CDR2 ANQGSEA. The CDR3 here is CSSRGGNTEAFF. Written as DNA, the CDR3 is TGCAGCTCCAGGGGTGGGAACACTGAAGCTTTCTTT.

This rearrangement joins TRBV4-3 to TRBJ1-2; D may be TRBD1 (6 bases). The germline gives CDR1 LGHNA, CDR2 YSLEER. The CDR3 covers 15 residues. Trimming pared 0 bases from V and 4 bases from J, leaving 12 bases between. Written as DNA, the CDR3 is TGCGCCAGCAGCCAAGATAGGCAGGGGCCCTATGGCTACACCTTC. Translating it yields CASSQDRQGPYGYTF.

In its sample, this clone was seen a few times. The J gene is TRBJ1-4, the V gene TRBV9; possible D gene TRBD1, 5 bases. V gave up 7 bases and J gave up 8 bases, with 15 bases separating them. CDR1 SGDLS and CDR2 YYNGEE come from the germline V gene. The length of the CDR3 is 13 residues. The DNA of the CDR3 is TGTGCCAGCGGTCTGGAAGGGGAAGAAAAACTGTTTTTT. This codes for CASGLEGEEKLFF. The variable domain in full, completed from reference TRBV9 and TRBJ1-4, reads DSGVTQTPKHLITATGQRVTLRCSPRSGDLSVYWYQQSLDQGLQFLIQYYNGEERAKGNILERFSAQQFPDLHSELNLSSLELGDSALYFCASGLEGEEKLFFGSGTQLSVL.

Remarks on this clone: Other nucleotide sequences from this sample produce the same CDR3. The chain combines TRBV27 with TRBJ2-7, with 9 bases that match TRBD1. V dropped 5 bases and J dropped 4; count of bases not matched to a gene: 3. This CDR3 has 13 amino acids. In germline, CDR1 is MNHEY, CDR2 SMNVEV (reference sequence). Here the CDR3 reads CASSPGQGYEQYF. The DNA for the CDR3 is TGTGCCAGCAGTCCGGGACAGGGTTACGAGCAGTACTTC.

The J gene is TRBJ2-2, the V gene TRBV21-1; the DNA was not compared with TRBD1, the D call given in the table. TRBV21-1 is a listed pseudogene. CDR3 length: 15 residues. In DNA, the CDR3 is TGTGCCAGCAGCAAGACAGGGGAGTACACCGGGGAGCTGTTTTTT. It translates to CASSKTGEYTGELFF.

The rearrangement uses TRBV28 and TRBJ2-1; 10 bases match TRBD2. Germline loops: CDR1 MDHEN, CDR2 SYDVKM. The CDR3 consists of 17 residues. The V and J ends lost 6 bases and 7 bases, in that order; junction bases with no gene match: 15. This CDR3 is CASRPASGSSLGNEQFF. The CDR3 DNA reads as TGTGCCAGCAGGCCCGCTAGCGGGAGTTCCCTCGGGAATGAGCAGTTCTTC.

The chain carries TRBV14 and TRBJ1-2; D gene uncertain. V was trimmed by 1 base and J by 10 bases, leaving 13 bases between them. The CDR3 consists of 13 residues. Germline V CDR1 and CDR2: SGHDN, FVKESK. CDR3 coding DNA: TGTGCCAGCAGCCAAGTCTCCAGTGATGTCTACACCTTC. This gives the protein CASSQVSSDVYTF.

The chain uses TRBV19 and TRBJ2-6; D unresolved. Germline CDR1 and CDR2: LNHDA and SQIVND (reference sequence). The CDR3 loop spans 16 amino acids. V was cut by 3 bases and J by 4 bases, with 13 bases left in between. The CDR3 DNA sequence: TGTGCCAGTAGTATCCTAGGCACGGTCGGGGCCAACGTCCTGACTTTC. Protein product: CASSILGTVGANVLTF.

This rearrangement joins TRBV5-4 to TRBJ2-1, with a tentative D call TRBD2 (6 bases). The germline V gene encodes CDR1 SGHNT and CDR2 YYREEE (reference sequence). With 4 bases removed from V and 5 bases from J, the gap between germline ends came to 10 bases. This CDR3 spans 13 amino acids. In DNA, the CDR3 is TGTGCCAGCAGCCTCCCGGGGGACAATGAGCAGTTCTTC. Translation gives CASSLPGDNEQFF.

This chain joins TRBV28 and TRBJ1-2, with 11 positions matching TRBD1. The junction had 4 bases not matched to a gene; V was cut back by 3 bases and J by 7 bases. The germline V gene has CDR1 MDHEN and CDR2 SYDVKM. The CDR3 sequence is 14 residues long. The CDR3 is CASSFGQGALGYTF. In DNA form, the CDR3 reads TGTGCCAGCAGTTTCGGACAGGGGGCGCTTGGCTACACCTTC.

The CDR3 coding sequence is TGTGCCAGCAGTTCCTGGGACAGTTATTTCTATCAGCCCCAGCATTTT. This codes for CASSSWDSYFYQPQHF. The chain employs TRBV28 and TRBJ1-5; 7 positions agree with TRBD1. CDR3 length: 16 residues. Germline V gives CDR1 MDHEN, CDR2 SYDVKM. Unmatched junction bases numbered 11, after V lost 4 bases and J lost 5 bases.

In this sample, this clone turned up a few times. This chain links TRBV29-1 with TRBJ1-1; D is perhaps TRBD1 (6 bases). There are 11 residues in the CDR3. Germline lookup yields CDR1 SQVTM and CDR2 ANQGSEA. Deletions cut 5 bases from V and 5 bases from J, with 9 bases between. The CDR3 reads CSVRTGTEAFF. As DNA, the CDR3 is TGCAGCGTTCGAACAGGGACTGAAGCTTTCTTT.

The chain couples TRBV7-9 to TRBJ2-3; D possibly corresponds to TRBD2 (5 bases). In germline, CDR1 is SEHNR, CDR2 FQNEAQ (reference sequence). With 5 bases removed from V and 2 bases from J, the gap between germline ends came to 14 bases. CDR3 length: 15 amino acids. This chain's CDR3 is CASSPRTAFTDTQYF. In DNA form, the CDR3 reads TGTGCCAGCAGCCCGCGGACTGCCTTCACAGATACGCAGTATTTT.

This clone has just one count. The chain carries TRBV15 and TRBJ2-3; 7 bases map to TRBD2. J lost 6 bases, V lost 7 bases, and 13 bases had no gene match. CDR1 is LNHNV, CDR2 YYDKDF, per germline (reference sequence). The CDR3 consists of 15 residues. The CDR3 region is CATKPRAGTVDTQYF. For the CDR3, the DNA is TGTGCCACCAAACCTCGAGCGGGGACGGTTGATACGCAGTATTTT.

This clone was detected a few times. The chain employs TRBV6-1 and TRBJ2-7, with TRBD2 matching over 10 bases. The CDR3 has 15 residues. Germline V gene data show CDR1 as MNHNS and CDR2 as SASEGT. V dropped 1 base and J dropped 2; count of bases not matched to a gene: 2. The chain's CDR3 is CASSEESGRAYEQYF. The CDR3 nucleotides are TGTGCCAGCAGTGAAGAGAGCGGGAGGGCCTACGAGCAGTACTTC.

The gene calls are TRBV27 and TRBJ1-2, with 9 positions matching TRBD1. The CDR3 spans 16 residues. V trimming: 5 bases; J trimming: 5 bases; junction bases outside the gene matches: 12. The germline V gene encodes CDR1 MNHEY and CDR2 SMNVEV (reference sequence). This chain's CDR3 is CASSRSPGQGRYGYTF. The CDR3 DNA follows: TGTGCCAGCAGTCGTAGTCCCGGACAGGGGAGGTATGGCTACACCTTC.